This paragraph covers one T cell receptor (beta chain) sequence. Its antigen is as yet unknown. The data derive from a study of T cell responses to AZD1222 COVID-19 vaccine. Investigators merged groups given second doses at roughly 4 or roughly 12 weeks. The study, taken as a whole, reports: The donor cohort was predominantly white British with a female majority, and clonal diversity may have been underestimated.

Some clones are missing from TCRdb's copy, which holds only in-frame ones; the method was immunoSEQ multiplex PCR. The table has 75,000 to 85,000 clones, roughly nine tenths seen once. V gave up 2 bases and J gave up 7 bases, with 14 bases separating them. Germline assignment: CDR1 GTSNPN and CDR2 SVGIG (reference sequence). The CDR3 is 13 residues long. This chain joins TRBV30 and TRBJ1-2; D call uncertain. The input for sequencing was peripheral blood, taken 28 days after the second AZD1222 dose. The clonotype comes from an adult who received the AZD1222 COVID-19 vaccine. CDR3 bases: TGTGCCTGGAGTACTCCGGTTTTGTCTGGCTACACCTTC. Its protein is CAWSTPVLSGYTF.